The 24 T cell receptor beta chains listed next were all sequenced from one sample in a study of T-cell reconstitution after alpha-beta-depleted transplantation in children. This sample's TCRbeta library carried unique molecular identifier barcodes. Each CDR3 protein is one row after TCRdb ran MiXCR on the PCR reads. The sample contains about 260,000 distinct CDR3 sequences, 6.5% to 10% of which appear only once. Sequenced here: PBMCs, mostly from graft donor cells, sampled 180 days after TCRalphabeta/CD19-depleted stem cell transplant. These receptors were obtained from a male patient aged 10 to 17 who had a stem cell transplant for acute lymphoblastic leukemia, so the T cells may come from the graft donor.

This clonotype was seen ten or more times. The chain couples TRBV29-1 to TRBJ2-7, with D possibly matching TRBD2 (6 bases). With 6 bases removed from V and 2 bases from J, the gap between germline ends came to 11 bases. Per germline, CDR1 SQVTM and CDR2 ANQGSEA. The CDR3 has 12 amino acids. CDR3 nucleotides: TGCAGCGTCCGGGCTAGCGCCTACGAGCAGTACTTC. Its translation is CSVRASAYEQYF.

This clonotype was seen repeatedly, ten times or more. CDR3 region: CASSLFRAGGPRDTQYF. In DNA form, the CDR3 reads TGCGCCAGCAGCTTGTTCCGGGCGGGAGGTCCTCGGGATACGCAGTATTTT. This chain joins TRBV5-1 and TRBJ2-3; 8 bases are shared with TRBD2. CDR3 length: 17 residues. CDR1 is SGHRS, CDR2 YFSETQ, per germline. Trimming removed 1 base from V and 6 bases from J; junction bases left unmatched: 13.

This clonotype was counted ten times or more. The chain carries TRBV20-1 and TRBJ2-4; a weak D match, TRBD1 (6 bases). V shed 1 base and J shed 2 bases, with 9 bases lying between them. The germline V gene has CDR1 DFQATT and CDR2 SNEGSKA (reference sequence). CDR3 length equals 14 residues. The CDR3 DNA reads as TGCAGTGCTAGAGCATGGGGGCCCAAAAACATTCAGTACTTC. The encoded protein is CSARAWGPKNIQYF.

The chain employs TRBV18 and TRBJ1-1, with D uncertain. Trimming shortened V by 3 bases and J by 6 bases, and 14 bases separated the two germline ends. This CDR3 comprises 14 residues. The germline V gene encodes CDR1 KGHSH and CDR2 LQKENI. The DNA of the CDR3 is TGTGCCAGCTCACCCTTAGATCCAAACGCTGAAGCTTTCTTT. Translated: CASSPLDPNAEAFF.

This clonotype has at least ten counts. This chain joins TRBV5-1 and TRBJ1-1, with a tentative D call TRBD1 (5 bases). The CDR3 loop spans 11 amino acids. Per germline, CDR1 SGHRS and CDR2 YFSETQ. The ends were cut back, 2 bases at V and 8 bases at J, with 7 bases in the middle. CDR3 amino acids: CASSFRGEAFF. The CDR3 nucleotides read TGCGCCAGCAGCTTCCGGGGGGAAGCTTTCTTT.

This clonotype was seen more than once but under ten times. CDR3 sequence (DNA): TGTGCCAGCAGCGGTACAGGGGGCGACGGGGAGCTGTTTTTT. Translation gives CASSGTGGDGELFF. This chain links TRBV7-6 with TRBJ2-2, with TRBD1 matching 9 bases. Germline lookup yields CDR1 SGHVS and CDR2 FNYEAQ. J gave up 7 bases and V 5 bases, and 5 bases lay outside the gene matches. The CDR3 sequence is 14 residues long.

This clonotype was observed many times. This chain links TRBV28 with TRBJ1-3, with D maybe TRBD1 (6 bases). The CDR3 is 15 amino acids. The V gene's germline CDR1 is MDHEN and CDR2 SYDVKM. Trimming removed 0 bases at V and 2 bases at J, with 8 bases between. This chain's CDR3 is CASSLWSGAGNTIYF. CDR3 coding DNA: TGTGCCAGCAGTTTATGGTCAGGGGCTGGAAACACCATATATTTT.

This clonotype was found many times. The chain has TRBV7-3 and TRBJ2-1, with D tentatively TRBD2 (6 bases). There are 15 residues in the CDR3. V shed 5 bases and J shed 0 bases, with 11 bases lying between them. Germline values: CDR1 SGHTA, CDR2 FQGTGA. The CDR3 bases are TGTGCCAGCAGCGTATCGCGGGACTCCTACAATGAGCAGTTCTTC. It codes for CASSVSRDSYNEQFF.

This clonotype came up many times. V and J are TRBV12-3 or TRBV12-4 and TRBJ2-5; maybe TRBD1 (6 bases). Trimming took off 8 bases at V and 5 bases at J, with 18 bases between the two ends. The CDR3 has 14 amino acids. CDR3 sequence (DNA): TGTGCCAGCCAGACAGGCCCATTTGGGGAGACCCAGTACTTC. It specifies CASQTGPFGETQYF.

This clonotype was detected ten times or more. This chain connects TRBV27 to TRBJ2-7; D remains unclear. The CDR3 consists of 12 residues. Trimming shortened V by 7 bases and J by 2 bases, and 9 bases separated the two germline ends. Germline lookup yields CDR1 MNHEY and CDR2 SMNVEV (reference sequence). The CDR3 DNA reads as TGTGCCAGCATGGGGTTCGCCTACGAGCAGTACTTC. Amino acid sequence: CASMGFAYEQYF.

This clonotype was recorded a few times. The chain carries TRBV12-3 or TRBV12-4 and TRBJ2-4; D may correspond to TRBD1 or TRBD2 (6 bases each). V shed 2 bases and J shed 7 bases, with 18 bases lying between them. This CDR3 has 16 residues. The CDR3 loop is CASSLNTGARRNIQYF. The CDR3 DNA follows: TGTGCCAGCAGTTTAAATACGGGGGCAAGAAGGAACATTCAGTACTTC.

This clonotype was detected many times. The V call is TRBV20-1, the J call TRBJ2-7; D unresolved. The CDR3 has 13 residues. Germline lookup yields CDR1 DFQATT and CDR2 SNEGSKA (reference sequence). Trimming cost V 4 bases and J 0 bases, with 10 bases left between them. In DNA, the CDR3 is TGCAGTGCTAAGGGCATAAGCTCCTACGAGCAGTACTTC. This encodes CSAKGISSYEQYF.

This clonotype has ten or more counts. V is TRBV7-8 and J is TRBJ2-5, with 9 positions matching TRBD1. The J segment lost 5 bases and the V segment lost 8 bases, leaving 6 bases of the junction unmatched. The CDR3 has 13 residues. In germline, CDR1 is SGHVS, CDR2 FQNEAQ. The CDR3 nucleotides are TGTGCCAGCCGGGACAGGGTATGGGAGACCCAGTACTTC. Encoded protein: CASRDRVWETQYF.

This clonotype was seen ten or more times. V is TRBV29-1 and J is TRBJ1-1; no clear D gene. V was clipped by 4 bases and J by 3 bases, with 12 bases between them. Germline CDR1 SQVTM, CDR2 ANQGSEA. CDR3 length: 13 residues. The CDR3 nucleotides read TGCAGCGTTGTTCGAAACTCGGACACTGAAGCTTTCTTT. This codes for CSVVRNSDTEAFF.

This clonotype was counted at least ten times. This chain joins TRBV29-1 and TRBJ1-3, with TRBD1 matching over 7 bases. This CDR3 has 16 amino acids. CDR1 is SQVTM, CDR2 ANQGSEA, per germline. The ends lost 4 bases at V and 0 bases at J; junction bases unmatched: 9. The CDR3 coding sequence is TGCAGCGTTGGGGATAGGGGGCCGTACTCTGGAAACACCATATATTTT. Translation: CSVGDRGPYSGNTIYF.

This clonotype was found many times. V usage is TRBV18 and J usage is TRBJ1-6; maybe TRBD1 (6 bases). The CDR3 is made up of 15 amino acids. Germline V gene data show CDR1 as KGHSH and CDR2 as LQKENI. The V gene lost 1 base and the J gene lost 7 bases, with 11 bases spanning the gap. As DNA, the CDR3 is TGTGCCAGCTCACCACTGGACAGCATGAATTCACCCCTCCACTTT. Translation gives CASSPLDSMNSPLHF.

This clonotype has a handful of counts. Given a much more abundant clone one base away, this may be a read error. The genes are TRBV10-3 and TRBJ2-1, with 8 bases that match TRBD2. Germline V lookup: CDR1 ENHRY, CDR2 SYGVKD. The trim removed 5 bases at V and 0 bases at J, leaving 12 bases unmatched. This CDR3 spans 18 amino acids. In DNA form, the CDR3 reads TGTGCCATCAGTCTATCTAGCGCGGGAGGCCGCTCCTACAATGAGCAGTTCTTC. This translates into CAISLSSAGGRSYNEQFF.

This clonotype was observed many times. It is unclear where the CDR3 begins or ends on the DNA, so no DNA is shown, and the CDR3 is as TCRdb lists it. This chain connects TRBV5-1 to TRBJ1-1; no DNA check was done on the table's D call, TRBD1. The CDR3 extends over 18 residues, inclusive of both ends. Germline CDR1 is SGHRS and CDR2 is YFSETQ. Here the CDR3 reads CASSLGYFGPAPNTEAFF.

This clonotype was seen repeatedly, ten times or more. The genes are TRBV4-2 and TRBJ1-2; 9 nucleotides align to TRBD1. CDR3 length: 15 residues. V lost 5 bases to trimming and J lost 2 bases; unmatched junction nucleotides: 6. CDR1 LGHNA and CDR2 YNFKEQ come from the germline V gene. CDR3 loop: CASSIQTGGNYGYTF. CDR3 in DNA: TGTGCCAGCAGCATTCAGACAGGGGGGAACTATGGCTACACCTTC.

This clonotype appeared many times. The J gene is TRBJ1-2, the V gene TRBV3-1, with D unclear. The length of the CDR3 is 16 residues. Trimming took off 2 bases at V and 3 bases at J, with 16 bases between the two ends. Germline values: CDR1 LGHDT, CDR2 YNNKEL (reference sequence). Written as DNA, the CDR3 is TGTGCCAGCAGCCAATTTCCGGACCTGGAGGACTATGGCTACACCTTC. Amino acid sequence: CASSQFPDLEDYGYTF. Filled out from reference TRBV3-1 and TRBJ1-2, the complete variable domain reads DTAVSQTPKYLVTQMGNDKSIKCEQNLGHDTMYWYKQDSKKFLKIMFSYNNKELIINETVPNRFSPKSPDKAHLNLHINSLELGDSAVYFCASSQFPDLEDYGYTFGSGTRLTVV.

This clonotype was observed many times. This chain connects TRBV20-1 to TRBJ1-5, with 7 bases identical to TRBD1. Germline CDR1 DFQATT, CDR2 SNEGSKA (reference sequence). The CDR3 spans 15 residues. Germline trimming cut 1 base from V and 3 bases from J; bases unmatched to any gene: 6. The DNA for the CDR3 is TGCAGTGCTAGAGGTTCGACAGGGTCCAATCAGCCCCAGCATTTT. Its protein product is CSARGSTGSNQPQHF.

This clonotype was counted ten times or more. The chain has TRBV6-5 and TRBJ2-4; D is perhaps TRBD2 (5 bases). There are 15 residues in the CDR3. The ends were cut back, 3 bases at V and 3 bases at J, with 12 bases in the middle. Germline V gene sequence: CDR1 MNHEY, CDR2 SVGAGI. CDR3 bases: TGTGCCAGCAGTTATGGGCCGAGCGGCAAAAACATTCAGTACTTC. Translated: CASSYGPSGKNIQYF.

By sample share, this clonotype is medium-sized. This rearrangement joins TRBV20-1 to TRBJ2-3; 13 bases align to TRBD2. The CDR3 is 15 amino acids. CDR1 is DFQATT, CDR2 SNEGSKA, per germline (reference sequence). Trimming cost V 3 bases and J 8 bases; bases outside gene matches: 8. The CDR3 loop reads CSARLTSGGAGTQYF. CDR3 in DNA: TGCAGTGCTAGGCTCACTAGCGGGGGGGCGGGTACGCAGTATTTT.

There are many counts of this clonotype. This rearrangement joins TRBV20-1 to TRBJ1-6, with D possibly being TRBD1 (5 bases). V gave up 3 bases and J gave up 9 bases, with 21 bases separating them. The germline gives CDR1 DFQATT, CDR2 SNEGSKA (reference sequence). The CDR3 is made up of 16 amino acids. CDR3 sequence (DNA): TGCAGTGCTAGGGTCGAGGGATTAGGGGACGGTTCACCCCTCCACTTT. It translates to CSARVEGLGDGSPLHF.